This T cell receptor beta chain was identified in a study of CD8+ T cells in alopecia areata. Study background: Treated patients swallowed 5 to 10 mg of oral tofacitinib twice daily. Broader study findings: Normal scalp showed lower clonality than lesional scalp, especially alopecia totalis/universalis.

About this clone itself: No antigen is known for it.

cDNA serving as the sequencing template came from extracted, reverse transcribed RNA. TCRdb's table, derived via immunoSEQ multiplex PCR, lists solely in-frame clones and lacks some. This sample has some 170,000 clones; about 63% occur once, and the top ten carry roughly 14%. V was clipped by 4 bases and J by 7 bases, with 13 bases between them. Germline V gives CDR1 SNHLY, CDR2 FYNNEI. This CDR3 contains 13 residues. Lesional scalp punch biopsies and peripheral blood were collected from alopecia areata patients. Sorted out of PBMCs were CD4+ T cells and CD8+ T cells. The chain recombines TRBV2 with TRBJ1-2; D might be TRBD1 (5 bases). The clonotype comes from a human donor with alopecia areata. Specimen: CD4+ T cells sorted from blood, collected at week 0. The CDR3 DNA sequence: TGTGCCAGCAGTGTCGACGGGACTGTTGGCTACACCTTC. The encoded protein is CASSVDGTVGYTF.